This T cell receptor beta chain is drawn from a study of OX40 agonist ivuxolimab in advanced cancers. On the study more broadly: It was permissible to have had prior anti-PD-1, anti-PD-L1 or anti-CTLA-4 therapy, and approximately 40% had some. Partial responses were seen in three patients, one with hepatocellular carcinoma and two with cutaneous melanoma. Findings and limits, study-wide: In the 0.1 to 3.0 mg/kg range, CD4+ and CD8+ blood T cells had expanded clonally by week 6. Relatively little clonal expansion, among the lowest observed, appeared in partial responders at 0.1-3.0 mg/kg.

This CDR3 contains 16 residues. CDR1 and CDR2 from the germline V gene are SGHRS and YFSETQ. The V end was cut by 1 base, the J end by 0 bases, with 11 bases between. Note on this clone: Its target is unknown.

Some clones are missing from TCRdb's copy, which holds only in-frame ones; the method was immunoSEQ multiplex PCR. This sample has some 80,000 clones, with around four fifths found just once. Sequencing used CD4+ or CD8+ T cells sorted from blood, obtained in a trial of the OX40 agonist ivuxolimab. The gene calls are TRBV5-1 and TRBJ2-1; D gene ambiguous. This receptor was taken from an adult with an advanced solid tumor such as melanoma, head and neck, liver or kidney cancer. The CDR3, as DNA: TGCGCCAGCAGCTTGCAATTGCGGAGCTCCTACAATGAGCAGTTCTTC. Protein product: CASSLQLRSSYNEQFF.